One sample yielded the 27 T cell receptor beta chains listed below, sequenced in a study of T cell repertoires in cytomegalovirus infection. In TCRdb, the reads were re-called with MiXCR into one record per CDR3 protein. The sample includes fewer than 300,000 distinct CDR3 sequences, 20% to 30% of them seen just once. Sequencing used PBMCs. All receptors derive from a human donor in good health (CMV status not recorded). Some clones in this sample may be carry-over from other donors' samples.

This clonotype has only a few counts. The gene calls are TRBV6-6 and TRBJ2-7, with 12 bases lining up with TRBD2. The CDR3 is 17 amino acids. The ends lost 0 bases at V and 3 bases at J; junction bases unmatched: 6. Germline V lookup: CDR1 MNHNY, CDR2 SVGAGI (reference sequence). The chain's CDR3 is CASSYSLTSGSYYEQYF. In nucleotides, the CDR3 is TGTGCCAGCAGTTACTCTTTGACTAGCGGGAGTTACTACGAGCAGTACTTC.

The J gene is TRBJ1-1, the V gene TRBV7-2, with 8 bases that match TRBD1. CDR1 is SGHTA, CDR2 FQGNSA, per germline. V lost 2 bases, J lost 0 bases, and 14 bases stayed unmatched. This CDR3 is 19 amino acids long. CDR3 sequence (DNA): TGTGCCAGCAGCTTAAGATTTCCAGGGGGCGCGAATCTGAACACTGAAGCTTTCTTT. Protein: CASSLRFPGGANLNTEAFF.

This chain links TRBV6-1 with TRBJ2-7, with D maybe TRBD1 (5 bases). The V and J ends lost 2 bases and 3 bases respectively, with 11 bases between them. CDR1 MNHNS and CDR2 SASEGT come from the germline V gene. The CDR3 is 14 amino acids. The CDR3, as DNA: TGTGCCAGCAGTGAATGGGGCGGATACTACGAGCAGTACTTC. Amino acids: CASSEWGGYYEQYF.

V is TRBV4-3 and J is TRBJ2-7, with D tentatively TRBD1 (7 bases). This CDR3 comprises 16 residues. V dropped 3 bases and J dropped 0 bases, with 15 bases sitting between them. Germline values: CDR1 LGHNA, CDR2 YSLEER. The CDR3 nucleotides are TGCGCCAGCAGCCAGAAGGAGGGGGCCCGCTCCTACGAGCAGTACTTC. Translating gives CASSQKEGARSYEQYF.

This sequence joins TRBV7-2 and TRBJ1-2, with TRBD1 matching over 9 bases. Germline CDR1 is SGHTA and CDR2 is FQGNSA. The CDR3 extends over 13 amino acids. V lost 4 bases, J lost 8 bases, and 5 bases stayed unmatched. CDR3 DNA: TGTGCCAGCAGCTCGGGACAGGGCTTAGGCTACACCTTC. It specifies CASSSGQGLGYTF.

The rearrangement links TRBV25-1 to TRBJ1-6; D may be TRBD1 (5 bases). The germline V gene has CDR1 MGHDK and CDR2 SYGVNS. Trimming removed 6 bases from V and 5 bases from J, with 11 bases in between. The CDR3 length is 14 residues. The CDR3 is CASRSQGDNSPLHF. As DNA, the CDR3 is TGTGCCAGCAGGTCGCAGGGCGATAATTCACCCCTCCACTTT.

The genes are TRBV19 and TRBJ2-7; 10 bases line up with TRBD1. The CDR3 has 15 residues. The V and J ends lost 9 bases and 6 bases, in that order; junction bases with no gene match: 14. In germline, CDR1 is LNHDA, CDR2 SQIVND (reference sequence). The CDR3 DNA reads as TGTGCCAGCTCCGGGACAGGGGCCGGGAGGGGCGAGCAGTACTTC. Amino acids: CASSGTGAGRGEQYF.

The rearrangement joins TRBV7-9 to TRBJ1-5, with D possibly being TRBD1 (6 bases). The germline CDR1 and CDR2 sequences are SEHNR and FQNEAQ (reference sequence). V lost 4 bases and J lost 2, with 12 bases in between. The CDR3 is made up of 15 amino acids. CDR3 protein: CASSSQGAGNQPQHF. The DNA of the CDR3 is TGTGCCAGCAGCTCACAGGGTGCGGGCAATCAGCCCCAGCATTTT.

This clonotype came up a few times. This rearrangement joins TRBV28 to TRBJ2-6; 8 bases fit TRBD1. The germline gives CDR1 MDHEN, CDR2 SYDVKM. J gave up 11 bases and V 5 bases, and 17 bases lay outside the gene matches. The CDR3 is 17 residues long. CDR3 DNA: TGTGCCAGCAGTCCGCCAGGACAGGGTTTGGGGTGGGACGTCCTGACTTTC. This encodes CASSPPGQGLGWDVLTF. The full variable domain, rest sourced from reference TRBV28 and TRBJ2-6, is DVKVTQSSRYLVKRTGEKVFLECVQDMDHENMFWYRQDPGLGLRLIYFSYDVKMKEKGDIPEGYSVSREKKERFSLILESASTNQTSMYLCASSPPGQGLGWDVLTFGAGSRLTVL.

The chain uses TRBV28 and TRBJ2-5, with D possibly TRBD1 on 6 matching bases. The CDR3 length is 16 residues. Per germline, CDR1 MDHEN and CDR2 SYDVKM. Trimming removed 7 bases from V and 2 bases from J, with 20 bases in between. CDR3 DNA: TGTGCCAGCACCGTGGTGGGGCAGGGGAAACAAGAGACCCAGTACTTC. It translates to CASTVVGQGKQETQYF.

This clonotype was recorded many times. V usage is TRBV7-9 and J usage is TRBJ2-1, with 7 bases aligning to TRBD2. CDR1 and CDR2 from the germline V gene are SEHNR and FQNEAQ (reference sequence). The CDR3 spans 13 residues. Losses at the gene ends were 11 bases for V and 1 base for J; bases not matched to a gene: 5. The CDR3 spells CAAAGKSYNEQFF. The CDR3 bases are TGTGCCGCAGCGGGGAAGTCCTACAATGAGCAGTTCTTC.

In this sample, this clonotype turned up once. A read error may be the cause here, since a much bigger clone is one base away. V and J are TRBV7-2 and TRBJ2-7; D not resolved. The CDR3 covers 15 residues. CDR1 and CDR2 from the germline V gene are SGHTA and FQGNSA. V lost 4 bases, J lost 4 bases, and 17 bases lay in between. DNA of the CDR3: TGTGCCAGCAGCTCGGCGGCCAGGTTGGGGTACGAGCAGTACTTC. Its protein is CASSSAARLGYEQYF.

This clonotype appeared a few times. This chain uses TRBV20-1 with TRBJ1-5, with 7 positions matching TRBD1. Per the germline V gene, CDR1 is DFQATT and CDR2 is SNEGSKA (reference sequence). CDR3 length equals 15 residues. V lost 7 bases, J lost 0 bases, and 9 bases stayed unmatched. CDR3 DNA: TGCAGTGTTAAGACAGGGCTATATAGCAATCAGCCCCAGCATTTT. As protein: CSVKTGLYSNQPQHF.

This clonotype came up a few times. This chain links TRBV13 with TRBJ1-1, with D uncertain. The germline CDR1 and CDR2 sequences are PRHDT and FYEKMQ (reference sequence). The germline V and J ends were trimmed by 5 bases and 0 bases, with 13 bases remaining between them. This CDR3 region has 15 residues. The CDR3 DNA reads as TGTGCCAGCAGCCTGACCCGGGCGATGAACACTGAAGCTTTCTTT. Its translation is CASSLTRAMNTEAFF.

As regards this clonotype: A much bigger clone sits one base away, suggesting this may be a read error. V usage is TRBV7-2 and J usage is TRBJ2-7; D is unresolved. Germline V gene sequence: CDR1 SGHTA, CDR2 FQGNSA. CDR3 length equals 12 residues. Here the CDR3 DNA reads TGTGCCTGCAGTCCCCGGTGGTTCGAGCAGTACTTC. Translating gives CACSPRWFEQYF.

This clonotype has just a few counts. The chain carries TRBV5-6 and TRBJ2-5; the match to TRBD1 covers 9 bases. The J segment lost 2 bases and the V segment lost 3 bases, leaving 8 bases of the junction unmatched. The germline V gene has CDR1 SGHDT and CDR2 YYEEEE. This CDR3 has 16 amino acids. CDR3: CASSSPDRGSQETQYF. CDR3 in DNA: TGTGCCAGCAGCTCACCGGACAGGGGTTCGCAAGAGACCCAGTACTTC.

This clonotype has ten or more counts. CDR3 nucleotides: TGTGCCAGCAGCTCCGGGGAACTACGAGGATCACCCCTCCACTTT. Protein sequence: CASSSGELRGSPLHF. V usage is TRBV7-9 and J usage is TRBJ1-6, with D hard to call. Per the germline V gene, CDR1 is SEHNR and CDR2 is FQNEAQ (reference sequence). CDR3 length: 15 amino acids. Trimming left V 4 bases short and J 10 bases short, with 17 bases between.

The V gene is TRBV24-1, the J gene TRBJ1-4; 10 bases are shared with TRBD1. V dropped 4 bases and J dropped 13; count of bases not matched to a gene: 5. This CDR3 region has 13 residues. The germline gives CDR1 KGHDR, CDR2 SFDVKD. CDR3 in amino acids: CATSDSDRGLLFF. CDR3 DNA: TGTGCCACCAGTGACTCCGACAGGGGGCTACTGTTTTTT.

This clonotype was observed at least ten times. The chain recombines TRBV6-6 with TRBJ1-4, with TRBD1 matching 9 bases. V lost 6 bases and J lost 7; bases outside the gene matches: 6. In germline, CDR1 is MNHNY, CDR2 SVGAGI (reference sequence). The CDR3 totals 14 residues. The CDR3: CASSLQGAGEKLFF. CDR3 nucleotides: TGTGCCAGCAGCCTACAGGGGGCGGGTGAAAAACTGTTTTTT.

CDR3 sequence: CASTVQDYQPQHF. CDR3 DNA: TGTGCCAGTACAGTACAGGACTATCAGCCCCAGCATTTT. The chain employs TRBV19 and TRBJ1-5, with D possibly being TRBD1 (5 bases). The V gene lost 7 bases and the J gene lost 5 bases, with 12 bases spanning the gap. There are 13 residues in the CDR3. The V gene's germline CDR1 is LNHDA and CDR2 SQIVND (reference sequence). The whole variable domain, filled in from reference TRBV19 and TRBJ1-5, reads DGGITQSPKYLFRKEGQNVTLSCEQNLNHDAMYWYRQDPGQGLRLIYYSQIVNDFQKGDIAEGYSVSREKKESFPLTVTSAQKNPTAFYLCASTVQDYQPQHFGDGTRLSIL.

This clonotype was detected ten times or more. V is TRBV7-2 and J is TRBJ2-3; D not certain. There are 12 residues in the CDR3. Looked up from germline, CDR1 is SGHTA and CDR2 is FQGNSA. V was pared by 1 base and J by 5 bases, with 4 bases between. CDR3 region: CASSLVGDTQYF. The CDR3 DNA sequence: TGTGCCAGCAGCTTAGTAGGAGATACGCAGTATTTT.

The CDR3 DNA reads TGTGCCAGCATGCGTCAAAACAATGAGCAGTTCTTC. Translation gives CASMRQNNEQFF. The V call is TRBV6-5, the J call TRBJ2-1; D gene uncertain. The CDR3 is 12 amino acids. Trimming stripped 7 bases from V and 5 bases from J, with 9 bases between. CDR1 and CDR2 (germline): MNHEY, SVGAGI.

The V and J genes are TRBV7-2 and TRBJ2-7; TRBD1 might be the D (7 bases). V shed 1 base and J shed 2 bases, with 12 bases lying between them. This CDR3 is built from 15 residues. CDR1 and CDR2 from the germline V gene are SGHTA and FQGNSA. Here the CDR3 DNA reads TGTGCCAGCAGCTTAGTTGGAGGGGGCCCCTACGAGCAGTACTTC. Its protein product is CASSLVGGGPYEQYF.

The chain couples TRBV20-1 to TRBJ2-7; 9 bases align to TRBD2. Germline CDR1 reads DFQATT; CDR2 reads SNEGSKA (reference sequence). The CDR3 has 15 residues. With 0 bases clipped from V and 5 bases from J, the junction kept 8 bases outside the gene matches. CDR3 DNA: TGCAGTGCTAGAGATCCCAGCGGGGGGAGGAACGAGCAGTACTTC. This codes for CSARDPSGGRNEQYF.

The rearrangement links TRBV6-2 or TRBV6-3 to TRBJ2-5, with 7 bases aligning to TRBD2. The CDR3 contains 12 residues. The ends lost 7 bases at V and 7 bases at J; junction bases unmatched: 6. Germline V lookup: CDR1 MNHEY, CDR2 SVGEGT. As DNA, the CDR3 is TGTGCCAGCAATCCAAGGACTAGGACCCAGTACTTC. Its protein is CASNPRTRTQYF.

The chain couples TRBV28 to TRBJ2-1, with 7 bases fitting TRBD1. V was pared by 10 bases and J by 7 bases, with 10 bases of the junction left unmatched. This CDR3 region has 13 residues. Germline V CDR1 and CDR2: MDHEN, SYDVKM. Here the CDR3 reads CATSLGRGNEQFF. In DNA form, the CDR3 reads TGTGCCACCTCCCTCGGCAGGGGGAATGAGCAGTTCTTC.

This clonotype occurred a few times. The chain couples TRBV6-5 to TRBJ2-2, with 14 bases identical to TRBD2. The CDR3 contains 21 residues. Germline values: CDR1 MNHEY, CDR2 SVGAGI. Losses at the gene ends were 7 bases for V and 4 bases for J; bases not matched to a gene: 20. The CDR3 reads CASTDWRGTSGRRVRTGELFF. The CDR3 DNA sequence: TGTGCCAGCACCGATTGGAGAGGGACTAGCGGGAGACGGGTGCGCACCGGGGAGCTGTTTTTT.